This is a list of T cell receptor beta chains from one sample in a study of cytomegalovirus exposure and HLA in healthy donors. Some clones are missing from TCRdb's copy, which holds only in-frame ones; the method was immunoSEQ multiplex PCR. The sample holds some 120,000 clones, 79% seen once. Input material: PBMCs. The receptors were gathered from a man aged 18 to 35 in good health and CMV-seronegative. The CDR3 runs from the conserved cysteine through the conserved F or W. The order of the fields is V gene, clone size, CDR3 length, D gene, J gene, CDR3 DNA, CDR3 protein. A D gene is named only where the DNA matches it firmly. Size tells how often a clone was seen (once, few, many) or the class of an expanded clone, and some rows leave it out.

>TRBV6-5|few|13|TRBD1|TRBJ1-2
TGTGCCAGCAGACAGGGGGGCTCGGTTGGCTACACCTTC
CASRQGGSVGYTF
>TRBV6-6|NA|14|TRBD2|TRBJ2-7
TGTGCCAGCAGAAGAGCGGGAGAGGTGGGTGAGCAGTACTTC
CASRRAGEVGEQYF
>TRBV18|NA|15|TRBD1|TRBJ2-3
TGTGCCAGCTCACCACCCGACAGGGGGCATGATACGCAGTATTTT
CASSPPDRGHDTQYF
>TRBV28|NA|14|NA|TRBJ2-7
TGTGCCAGCAGTCCGAGCAGGGAGGTGGGCGAGCAGTACTTC
CASSPSREVGEQYF
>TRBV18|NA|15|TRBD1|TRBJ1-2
TGTGCCAGCTCACCGACAGGGGGCTCAAACTATGGCTACACCTTC
CASSPTGGSNYGYTF
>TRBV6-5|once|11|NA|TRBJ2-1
TGTGCCAGCAGGGGCGTATATGAGCAGTTCTTC
CASRGVYEQFF
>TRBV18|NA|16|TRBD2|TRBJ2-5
TGTGCCAGCTCACCGCGACTAGCGGGAGGACAAGAGACCCAGTACTTC
CASSPRLAGGQETQYF
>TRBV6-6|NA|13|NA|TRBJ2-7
TGTGCCAGCAGCAATGGGCTAGCCGACGAGCAGTACTTC
CASSNGLADEQYF
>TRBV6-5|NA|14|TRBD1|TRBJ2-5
TGTGCCAGCAGTTACCGGCGACAGGGGGGGGTGCAGTACTTC
CASSYRRQGGVQYF
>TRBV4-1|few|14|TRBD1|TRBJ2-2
TGCGCCAGCAGAACCTCGACAGGGGGCGGGGAGCTGTTTTTT
CASRTSTGGGELFF
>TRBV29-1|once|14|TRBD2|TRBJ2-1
TGCAGCGCTAGACTAGCGGGGGGCTACAATGAGCAGTTCTTC
CSARLAGGYNEQFF
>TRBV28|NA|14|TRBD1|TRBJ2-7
TGTGCCAGCAGTTTCTATGCAGGGGGATCTGAGCAGTACTTC
CASSFYAGGSEQYF
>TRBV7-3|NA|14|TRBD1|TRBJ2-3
TGTGCCAGCAGCTCCGGGACAGGGGCAGATACGCAGTATTTT
CASSSGTGADTQYF
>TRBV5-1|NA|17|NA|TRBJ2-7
TGCGCCAGCAGCGTTGTGGACACCTCTTGGCGTCCTGGCGAGCAGTACTTC
CASSVVDTSWRPGEQYF
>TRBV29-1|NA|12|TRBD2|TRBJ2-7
TGCAGCGGAGTAAGGGGCGGGAGCGAGCAGTACTTC
CSGVRGGSEQYF
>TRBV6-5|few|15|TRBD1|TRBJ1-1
TGTGCCAGCAGGACCCGACAGGGACTGTACACTGAAGCTTTCTTT
CASRTRQGLYTEAFF
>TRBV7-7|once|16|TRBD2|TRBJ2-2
TGTGCTAGCACCTCGACTAGCGGGGTAAACACCGGGGAGCTGTTTTTT
CASTSTSGVNTGELFF
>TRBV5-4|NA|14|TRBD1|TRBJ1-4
TGTGCCAGCAGCTTTGGGACAGCTAATGAAAAACTGTTTTTT
CASSFGTANEKLFF
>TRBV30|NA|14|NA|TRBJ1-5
TGTGCCTGGAGCCCATCATCTATCAATCAGCCCCAGCATTTT
CAWSPSSINQPQHF
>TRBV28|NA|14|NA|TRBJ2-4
TGTGCCAGCAGTAATCGGGTCAAAGAAAACATTCAGTACTTC
CASSNRVKENIQYF
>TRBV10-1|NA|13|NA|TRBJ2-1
TGCGCCAGCAGTGACACTAGTTTGGGTGAGCAGTTCTTC
CASSDTSLGEQFF
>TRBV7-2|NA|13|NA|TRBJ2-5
TGTGCCAGCAGCACAGACAGCACGAGGACCCAGTACTTC
CASSTDSTRTQYF
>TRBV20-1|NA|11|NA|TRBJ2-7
TGCAGTGGGTACAGCTCCTACGAGCAGTACTTC
CSGYSSYEQYF
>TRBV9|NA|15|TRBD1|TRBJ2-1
TGTGCCAGCAGCATGGGACAGGGCTCCTACAATGAGCAGTTCTTC
CASSMGQGSYNEQFF
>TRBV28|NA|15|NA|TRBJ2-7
TGTGCCAGCCAATTACAGGGCCCCTGGTCCTACGAGCAGTACTTC
CASQLQGPWSYEQYF
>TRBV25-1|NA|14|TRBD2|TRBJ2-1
TGTGCCAGCAGTGAATTACCTAGCGGAGGGTGGCGGTTCTTC
CASSELPSGGWRFF
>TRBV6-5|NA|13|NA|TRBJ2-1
TGTGCCAGCAGTTACTATTCAGACAATGAGCAGTTCTTC
CASSYYSDNEQFF
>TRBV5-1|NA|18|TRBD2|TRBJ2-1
TGCGCCAGCGCGGGAATGGGCTTAGCGGGAGGGAACTACAATGAGCAGTTCTTC
CASAGMGLAGGNYNEQFF
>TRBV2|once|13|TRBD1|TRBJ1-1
TGTGCCAGCAGTAAAACAGGGGGTCCTGAAGCTTTCTTT
CASSKTGGPEAFF
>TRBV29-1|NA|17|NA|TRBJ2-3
TGCAGCGTTGAAGATTACGGAGGAGCGGCGCGCACAGATACGCAGTATTTT
CSVEDYGGAARTDTQYF
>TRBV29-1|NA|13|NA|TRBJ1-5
TGCAGCGTTCTTCTGGGAGCGGAACAGCCCCAGCATTTT
CSVLLGAEQPQHF
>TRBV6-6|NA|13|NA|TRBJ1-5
TGTGCCAGCAGTCCCTCGAGCGGTCAGCCCCAGCATTTT
CASSPSSGQPQHF
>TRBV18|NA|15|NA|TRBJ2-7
TGTGCCAGCTCACCATCAACGGGAAGTGTCTACGAGCAGTACTTC
CASSPSTGSVYEQYF
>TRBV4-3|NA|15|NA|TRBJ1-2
TGCGCCAGCAGCCAAGATATGACAGACCTTTATGGCTACACCTTC
CASSQDMTDLYGYTF
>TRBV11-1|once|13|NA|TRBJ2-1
TGTGCCAGCAGCTTAGCGTTGAGGGAGACTCGGTTCTTC
CASSLALRETRFF
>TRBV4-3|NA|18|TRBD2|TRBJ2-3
TGCGCCAGCAGCCTTTCCCCGGGACTAGCGGGAGGGACAGATACGCAGTATTTT
CASSLSPGLAGGTDTQYF
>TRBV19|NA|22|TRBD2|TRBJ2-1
TGTGCCAGTAGTAGGGGGGGCCCTACTAGCGGGAGGGCTTTTAGATCCTACAATGAGCAGTTCTTC
CASSRGGPTSGRAFRSYNEQFF
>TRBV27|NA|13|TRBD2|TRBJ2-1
TGTGCCAGCGGCACTAGCGGGAGGATTTGGAAGTTCTTC
CASGTSGRIWKFF
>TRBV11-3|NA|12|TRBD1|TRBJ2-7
TGTGCCAGCAGCCTCAGGGGGAACGAGCAGTACTTC
CASSLRGNEQYF
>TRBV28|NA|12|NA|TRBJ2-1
TGTGCCAGCACCCTGGGAGATCGTGAGCAGTTCTTC
CASTLGDREQFF
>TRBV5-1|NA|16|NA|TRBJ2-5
TGCGCCAGCAGCCCACTCACGGGTGGGACTCGGGAGACCCAGTACTTC
CASSPLTGGTRETQYF
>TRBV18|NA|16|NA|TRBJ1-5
TGTGCCAGCTCACGGGAAATTGGGAGTAGGAATCAGCCCCAGCATTTT
CASSREIGSRNQPQHF
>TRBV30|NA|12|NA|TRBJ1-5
TGTGCCTGGAGTTTGCACGGGCAGCCCCAGCATTTT
CAWSLHGQPQHF
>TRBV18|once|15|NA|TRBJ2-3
TGTGCCAGCTCACCACGGAGTAGGAGCCCAGATACGCAGTATTTT
CASSPRSRSPDTQYF